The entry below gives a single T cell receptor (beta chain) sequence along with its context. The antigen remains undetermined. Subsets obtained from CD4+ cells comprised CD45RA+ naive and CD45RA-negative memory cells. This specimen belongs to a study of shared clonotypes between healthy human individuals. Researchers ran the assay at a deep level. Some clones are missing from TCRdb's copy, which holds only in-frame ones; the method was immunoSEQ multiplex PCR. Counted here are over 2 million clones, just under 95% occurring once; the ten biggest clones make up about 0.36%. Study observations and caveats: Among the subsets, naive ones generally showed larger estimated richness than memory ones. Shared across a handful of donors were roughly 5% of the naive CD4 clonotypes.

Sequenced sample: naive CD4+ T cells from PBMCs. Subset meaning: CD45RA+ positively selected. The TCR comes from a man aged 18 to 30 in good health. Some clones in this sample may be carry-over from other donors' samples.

The CDR3 nucleotides are TGTGCCAGCAGCACCGGGACTAGTAATACGCAGTATTTT. Translated, it gives CASSTGTSNTQYF. V is TRBV7-8 and J is TRBJ2-3; 8 positions agree with TRBD2. CDR1 SGHVS and CDR2 FQNEAQ come from the germline V gene. This CDR3 is 13 amino acids long. The V and J ends lost 5 bases and 7 bases, in that order; junction bases with no gene match: 5.